Below are 24 T cell receptor beta chains sequenced from a single sample in a study of T cells in Graves' hyperthyroidism and ophthalmopathy. Regions amplified from RNA transcripts were the TCR beta CDR3 regions. The TCR CDR3 was amplified in a first-round RT-PCR using the HTBI primer set. Each CDR3 protein gets one entry after TCRdb re-called the multiplex PCR reads with MiXCR. This table has roughly 800,000 distinct CDR3 sequences, over 35% appearing once. Material: blood. The receptors come from a man aged 18-30 years with Graves' hyperthyroidism.

This chain links TRBV29-1 with TRBJ1-1; D gene ambiguous. The germline gives CDR1 SQVTM, CDR2 ANQGSEA. The CDR3 runs to 14 residues. V was cut by 0 bases and J by 5 bases, with 13 bases left in between. CDR3 nucleotides: TGCAGCGTTGAAGACCAGGACTTCGGGACTGAAGCTTTCTTT. Its translation: CSVEDQDFGTEAFF.

This clonotype came up many times. The chain recombines TRBV20-1 with TRBJ1-1; the match to TRBD1 covers 7 bases. The V segment lost 0 bases and the J segment 0 bases; nucleotides outside the gene matches: 4. This CDR3 is built from 15 residues. Germline lookup yields CDR1 DFQATT and CDR2 SNEGSKA (reference sequence). CDR3 region: CSARDADRLNTEAFF. CDR3 nucleotide sequence: TGCAGTGCTAGAGACGCGGACAGGTTGAACACTGAAGCTTTCTTT.

This chain joins TRBV29-1 and TRBJ1-3, with unresolved D. The CDR3 runs 17 residues. Trimming removed 0 bases from V and 1 base from J, with 16 bases in between. Germline V gives CDR1 SQVTM, CDR2 ANQGSEA. The CDR3 DNA reads TGCAGCGTTGAAGATATAACCGAGGCCCAATCTGGAAACACCATATATTTT. Its protein is CSVEDITEAQSGNTIYF.

This clonotype was counted many times. This rearrangement joins TRBV12-3 or TRBV12-4 to TRBJ1-5; 7 nucleotides align to TRBD1. The CDR3 contains 13 residues. V trimming: 6 bases; J trimming: 7 bases; junction bases outside the gene matches: 6. The CDR3 loop reads CASSRDRVQPQHF. The CDR3 bases are TGTGCCAGCAGCCGAGACAGGGTACAGCCCCAGCATTTT.

The V and J genes are TRBV19 and TRBJ1-4; maybe TRBD1 (6 bases). The CDR3 length is 15 residues. V dropped 5 bases and J dropped 1 base, with 11 bases sitting between them. The V gene's germline CDR1 is LNHDA and CDR2 SQIVND (reference sequence). The DNA of the CDR3 is TGTGCCAGTAGTTCACGACAGGAAACTAATGAAAAACTGTTTTTT. Translated, it gives CASSSRQETNEKLFF.

This clonotype was seen a few times. The J gene is TRBJ1-5, the V gene TRBV15, with TRBD1 identical over 7 bases. The trim removed 5 bases at V and 6 bases at J, leaving 13 bases unmatched. Germline CDR1 LNHNV, CDR2 YYDKDF (reference sequence). The CDR3 consists of 16 residues. As DNA, the CDR3 is TGTGCCACCAGCGCTGACAGGGCAGGGACTTTTCAGCCCCAGCATTTT. Its translation is CATSADRAGTFQPQHF.

The rearrangement links TRBV29-1 to TRBJ1-4; TRBD1 matches at 7 bases. V lost 7 bases to trimming and J lost 7 bases; unmatched junction nucleotides: 12. CDR3 size: 14 residues. The germline V gene has CDR1 SQVTM and CDR2 ANQGSEA. Written as DNA, the CDR3 is TGCAGCGCTTACCAGACAGGGAGGGTTGAAAAACTGTTTTTT. Residues: CSAYQTGRVEKLFF. The whole variable domain, filled in from reference TRBV29-1 and TRBJ1-4, reads SAVISQKPSRDICQRGTSLTIQCQVDSQVTMMFWYRQQPGQSLTLIATANQGSEATYESGFVIDKFPISRPNLTFSTLTVSNMSPEDSSIYLCSAYQTGRVEKLFFGSGTQLSVL.

This clonotype was detected many times. The chain uses TRBV7-2 and TRBJ2-7, with 12 nucleotides matching TRBD2. This CDR3 region has 13 residues. CDR1 is SGHTA, CDR2 FQGNSA, per germline. V shed 8 bases, J shed 6 bases, and the junction held 5 bases outside the gene matches. CDR3 protein: CASRLAGAGEQYF. CDR3 sequence (DNA): TGTGCCAGCCGACTAGCGGGAGCTGGCGAGCAGTACTTC.

The rearrangement joins TRBV5-1 to TRBJ2-6; D ambiguous. Germline V gene lookup returns CDR1 SGHRS and CDR2 YFSETQ. This CDR3 contains 16 residues. V shed 0 bases and J shed 4 bases, with 11 bases lying between them. The DNA for the CDR3 is TGCGCCAGCAGCTTGGGGGTCGGGCCCGGGGCCAACGTCCTGACTTTC. Translation gives CASSLGVGPGANVLTF.

This clonotype was seen more than once but under ten times. The chain joins TRBV4-1 to TRBJ2-7; D is undetermined. Trimming removed 1 base at V and 0 bases at J, with 4 bases between. The CDR3 spans 13 residues. Germline CDR1 and CDR2: MGHRA and YSYEKL. The CDR3 spells CASSQAPSYEQYF. The CDR3 bases are TGCGCCAGCAGCCAAGCACCCTCCTACGAGCAGTACTTC.

CDR3 sequence (DNA): TGCAGTGCTGGGGGGGATTCCACAGATACGCAGTATTTT. Translated, it gives CSAGGDSTDTQYF. The gene calls are TRBV20-1 and TRBJ2-3; 7 nucleotides match TRBD2. Germline values: CDR1 DFQATT, CDR2 SNEGSKA (reference sequence). The CDR3 is 13 amino acids. The junction had 4 bases not matched to a gene; V was cut back by 5 bases and J by 2 bases.

This chain links TRBV4-1 with TRBJ2-2; D ambiguous. Germline CDR1 and CDR2: MGHRA and YSYEKL. Between the trimmed V and J ends, which lost 1 base and 0 bases, there was a span of 9 bases. The CDR3 is 16 residues long. The CDR3 sequence: CASSQGPGSNTGELFF. As DNA, the CDR3 is TGCGCCAGCAGCCAAGGACCCGGATCGAACACCGGGGAGCTGTTTTTT.

This clonotype was found many times. The chain recombines TRBV7-3 with TRBJ2-6; D might be TRBD1 (5 bases). The ends were cut back, 6 bases at V and 4 bases at J, with 10 bases in the middle. The CDR3 has 14 amino acids. Germline V gives CDR1 SGHTA, CDR2 FQGTGA. Written as DNA, the CDR3 is TGTGCCAGCAGGTCTGGGGCGGGGGCCAACGTCCTGACTTTC. Encoded protein: CASRSGAGANVLTF.

This clonotype was found many times. The rearrangement uses TRBV7-6 and TRBJ1-3; D is perhaps TRBD1 (6 bases). CDR1 and CDR2 from the germline V gene are SGHVS and FNYEAQ. There are 16 residues in the CDR3. V was clipped by 6 bases and J by 4 bases, with 19 bases between them. Here the CDR3 reads CASSSLAGALGNTIYF. DNA for the CDR3: TGTGCCAGCAGTTCATTGGCAGGGGCTCTAGGAAACACCATATATTTT.

The genes are TRBV7-6 and TRBJ2-7; D is uncertain. V lost 6 bases and J lost 2, with 11 bases in between. The germline CDR1 and CDR2 sequences are SGHVS and FNYEAQ. The CDR3 length is 13 residues. In DNA form, the CDR3 reads TGTGCCAGCAGTTATGGGGATCCCTACGAGCAGTACTTC. Amino acids: CASSYGDPYEQYF.

This clonotype was recorded at least ten times. The genes are TRBV9 and TRBJ1-3; no definite D call. Germline CDR1 is SGDLS and CDR2 is YYNGEE. CDR3 length: 16 amino acids. V was cut by 0 bases and J by 5 bases, with 15 bases left in between. CDR3 protein: CASSVGGGKSRNTIYF. CDR3 coding DNA: TGTGCCAGCAGCGTAGGGGGAGGGAAGAGTAGAAACACCATATATTTT. Full variable domain (remainder filled in from reference TRBV9 and TRBJ1-3): DSGVTQTPKHLITATGQRVTLRCSPRSGDLSVYWYQQSLDQGLQFLIQYYNGEERAKGNILERFSAQQFPDLHSELNLSSLELGDSALYFCASSVGGGKSRNTIYFGEGSWLTVV.

This clonotype was seen ten or more times. The DNA for the CDR3 is TGTGCCGTCCAGGGGGCAGGGAATCAGCCCCAGCATTTT. It is translated as CAVQGAGNQPQHF. The chain links TRBV12-3 or TRBV12-4 to TRBJ1-5; 8 nucleotides line up with TRBD1. Germline trimming cut 11 bases from V and 4 bases from J; bases unmatched to any gene: 7. The CDR3 is 13 amino acids.

V and J are TRBV20-1 and TRBJ1-1, with TRBD1 matching 9 bases. The V gene end was trimmed by 3 bases and the J gene end by 1 base; junction bases not matched to a gene: 9. CDR1 DFQATT and CDR2 SNEGSKA come from the germline V gene (reference sequence). The CDR3 consists of 16 residues. In DNA, the CDR3 is TGCAGTGCTAGTCCCGGGACAGGGCCTGGGAACACTGAAGCTTTCTTT. Translated: CSASPGTGPGNTEAFF.

The V call is TRBV29-1, the J call TRBJ1-1; TRBD1 agrees at 7 bases. Germline CDR1 is SQVTM and CDR2 is ANQGSEA. The CDR3 has 15 residues. The CDR3 DNA reads as TGCAGTCTCCGGCTCAGGGGGGCCATGAACACTGAAGCTTTCTTT. Its protein is CSLRLRGAMNTEAFF.

A single count supports this clonotype. The chain uses TRBV10-3 and TRBJ1-1, with 8 bases matching TRBD1. The germline gives CDR1 ENHRY, CDR2 SYGVKD. The CDR3 loop spans 14 amino acids. As DNA, the CDR3 is TGTGCTCTTCAGGACAGGGAAATATGGACTGAAGCTTTCTTT. Amino acid sequence: CALQDREIWTEAFF.

The chain has TRBV19 and TRBJ1-1; D is perhaps TRBD1 (5 bases). This CDR3 contains 16 residues. Germline values: CDR1 LNHDA, CDR2 SQIVND (reference sequence). CDR3 sequence (DNA): TGTGCTAGGGGTCGAGGGAGGGGCCCCATGAACACTGAAGCTTTCTTT. Residues: CARGRGRGPMNTEAFF.

With respect to this clonotype: This may stem from a read error, because a much larger clone lies one nucleotide away. This chain connects TRBV15 to TRBJ2-5; tentatively, D is TRBD2 (7 bases). The CDR3 extends over 18 amino acids. The germline gives CDR1 LNHNV, CDR2 YYDKDF (reference sequence). The CDR3 region is CATSRDLASGAGGETQHF. CDR3 coding DNA: TGTGCCACCAGCAGAGATCTCGCCAGCGGGGCTGGGGGCGAGACCCAGCACTTC.

The chain joins TRBV12-3 or TRBV12-4 to TRBJ1-2, with D maybe TRBD1 (6 bases). With 5 bases removed from V and 7 bases from J, the gap between germline ends came to 23 bases. The CDR3 has 16 residues. The CDR3 DNA reads TGTGCCAGCAGTCCCTCTGGGGGCAGTGGATTTGGTGGCTACACCTTC. Translating gives CASSPSGGSGFGGYTF.

This clonotype appeared a few times. CDR3 bases: TGTGCCAGCAGTGTGGACAGACATAATTCACCCCTCCACTTT. Encoded protein: CASSVDRHNSPLHF. The chain employs TRBV25-1 and TRBJ1-6; the D gene is possibly TRBD1 (6 bases). Germline CDR1 reads MGHDK; CDR2 reads SYGVNS. The CDR3 totals 14 residues. The V and J ends lost 4 bases and 5 bases respectively, with 9 bases between them.